The rows below give T cell receptor beta chains drawn from one sample of a study of blood T cell repertoires in COVID-19. Generated by immunoSEQ multiplex PCR, the TCRdb table keeps only in-frame clones and is missing some. The sample has some 110,000 clones; more than 75% are singletons. The sample comprised peripheral blood. Receptor source: a human donor in a cohort sampled during active COVID-19. CDR3s include the opening cysteine and the closing phenylalanine or tryptophan. A D gene is named only where the DNA matches it firmly. Rows may omit the clone size; those that give it use once, few, many or a size class.

clone_size	v_call	cdr3_length	d_call	j_call	cdr3_nt	cdr3_aa
NA	TRBV6-5	16	NA	TRBJ1-1	TGTGCCAGCAGTTACGGACAGCTACTCATGAACACTGAAGCTTTCTTT	CASSYGQLLMNTEAFF
NA	TRBV4-3	15	TRBD1	TRBJ2-1	TGCGCCAGCAGCCGAGAGGGACAGGGATACAATGAGCAGTTCTTC	CASSREGQGYNEQFF
NA	TRBV2	14	NA	TRBJ2-7	TGTGCCAGCAGTGGACAGGGGAGGGTCTACGAGCAGTACTTC	CASSGQGRVYEQYF
once	TRBV15	13	NA	TRBJ1-2	TGTGCCACCAGCAGAGATGAGGTCTATGGCTACACCTTC	CATSRDEVYGYTF
NA	TRBV4-3	16	NA	TRBJ2-3	TGCGCCAGCAGCCAAGATAACAGTCCTAGCACAGATACGCAGTATTTT	CASSQDNSPSTDTQYF
NA	TRBV18	16	NA	TRBJ2-2	TGTGCCAGCTCACCACTCCCGACGGGGAACACCGGGGAGCTGTTTTTT	CASSPLPTGNTGELFF
NA	TRBV9	16	TRBD1	TRBJ2-3	TGTGCCAGCAGCCCAATATACAGGGGGCTTGGAGATACGCAGTATTTT	CASSPIYRGLGDTQYF
NA	TRBV7-2	15	NA	TRBJ2-1	TGTGCCAGCAGCTCGGCGGTCCTCACCTACAATGAGCAGTTCTTC	CASSSAVLTYNEQFF
NA	TRBV19	17	NA	TRBJ2-2	TGTGCCAGTAGTATAGGGGTCAGCTACAGGGTCACCGGGGAGCTGTTTTTT	CASSIGVSYRVTGELFF
NA	TRBV7-2	13	TRBD1	TRBJ1-2	TGTGCCAGCAGCTTTGGACAGGGGGATGGCTACACCTTC	CASSFGQGDGYTF
NA	TRBV19	14	NA	TRBJ1-3	TGTGCCAGTAGTCCCCCCGTCTCTGGAAACACCATATATTTT	CASSPPVSGNTIYF
NA	TRBV5-1	14	TRBD1	TRBJ2-1	TGCGCCAGCAGCTTGGGACAGGGGTACAATGAGCAGTTCTTC	CASSLGQGYNEQFF
NA	TRBV10-2	13	TRBD2	TRBJ2-3	TGCGCCACCTTAGCGGGAGTGTACAATACGCAGTATTTT	CATLAGVYNTQYF
NA	TRBV27	14	NA	TRBJ2-5	TGTGCCAGCAGCAAGAAAGGGGGTCGGGAGACCCAGTACTTC	CASSKKGGRETQYF
NA	TRBV28	15	TRBD2	TRBJ2-1	TGTGCCAGCAGTTCTAGCGGGATCACCTACAATGAGCAGTTCTTC	CASSSSGITYNEQFF
NA	TRBV3-1/TRBV3-2	17	NA	TRBJ2-4	TGTGCCAGCAGCCAAGATATTGTCTCACTAGCCAAAAACATTCAGTACTTC	CASSQDIVSLAKNIQYF
NA	TRBV7-3	13	NA	TRBJ2-3	TGTGCCAGCAGTTTATTAGGCACAGATACGCAGTATTTT	CASSLLGTDTQYF
NA	TRBV29-1	15	TRBD1	TRBJ2-3	TGCAGCGTTAGTGTTCAGACAGGGGATCCAGATACGCAGTATTTT	CSVSVQTGDPDTQYF
NA	TRBV7-2	13	NA	TRBJ2-1	TGTGCCAGCACCCTAAGCTCCTACAATGAGCAGTTCTTC	CASTLSSYNEQFF
NA	TRBV27	16	TRBD1	TRBJ1-1	TGTGCCAGCCGCCCACAGGGGAATCTAATGAACACTGAAGCTTTCTTT	CASRPQGNLMNTEAFF
NA	TRBV12-5	14	NA	TRBJ1-4	TGTGCTAGTGGTTGGTGGGGGCTTGGTGAAAAACTGTTTTTT	CASGWWGLGEKLFF
NA	TRBV7-9	14	NA	TRBJ2-7	TGTGCCAGCAGCCCCCTTCACAGGGTGTGGGAGCAGTACTTC	CASSPLHRVWEQYF
NA	TRBV7-6	16	TRBD2	TRBJ2-1	TGTGCCAGCAGCCAACTAGCGGGAGGGCGGTTTCATGAGCAGTTCTTC	CASSQLAGGRFHEQFF
NA	TRBV29-1	13	TRBD1	TRBJ1-2	TGCAGCTTGGACAGGGGGCGAGACTATGGCTACACCTTC	CSLDRGRDYGYTF
NA	TRBV6-5	14	NA	TRBJ1-4	TGTGCCAGCAGGATGGGAGGCGCGAATGAAAAACTGTTTTTT	CASRMGGANEKLFF
few	TRBV5-1	13	TRBD1	TRBJ1-2	TGCGCCAGCAGCTTACAGGGGGATGACGGCTACACCTTC	CASSLQGDDGYTF
NA	TRBV7-3	15	NA	TRBJ1-3	TGTGCCAGCAGCTTAACAGGAGACTCTGGAAACACCATATATTTT	CASSLTGDSGNTIYF
NA	TRBV7-9	14	TRBD1	TRBJ1-2	TGTGCCAGCAGCCTACAGGGGGTGGTCTATGGCTACACCTTC	CASSLQGVVYGYTF
NA	TRBV24-1	15	NA	TRBJ2-2	TGTGCCACCAGTGATACGACAGGTCAAAACGGGGAGCTGTTTTTT	CATSDTTGQNGELFF
NA	TRBV29-1	13	NA	TRBJ2-2	TGCAGCGTTGCGGAGGCAAACACCGGGGAGCTGTTTTTT	CSVAEANTGELFF
NA	TRBV19	13	NA	TRBJ2-2	TGTGCCAGTAGAAACAGGGTCACCGGGGAGCTGTTTTTT	CASRNRVTGELFF
NA	TRBV28	16	TRBD1	TRBJ1-3	TGTGCCAGCAGTCCGGTGGGACAGATGATTGGAAACACCATATATTTT	CASSPVGQMIGNTIYF
few	TRBV28	17	TRBD2	TRBJ2-7	TGTGCCAGCAGTTACCTTAGCGGGAGGAGTCCGGGCTACGAGCAGTACTTC	CASSYLSGRSPGYEQYF
NA	TRBV20-1	14	NA	TRBJ2-7	TGCAGTGCTTGTGTCCCGGGTAGCTCCTACGAGCAGTACTTC	CSACVPGSSYEQYF
NA	TRBV2	14	NA	TRBJ2-2	TGTGCCAGCACTGAGAAAGGAGAAACCGGGGAGCTGTTTTTT	CASTEKGETGELFF
NA	TRBV7-9	14	NA	TRBJ1-4	TGTGCCAGCAGCTTAAAGGGAGGGGGTGAAAAACTGTTTTTT	CASSLKGGGEKLFF